This T cell receptor (beta chain) was captured in a study of response to subunit inactivated influenza vaccine. Study-wide results and limits: Authors suggested each seasonal flu vaccination may recruit only limited numbers of new T cells.

TCRdb passed the RT-PCR reads through MiXCR, listing each CDR3 protein once. The sample lists a few hundred thousand distinct CDR3 sequences, about 20% seen once, with around 10% in the top ten. With respect to this clonotype: Its antigen is not known.

The source of this sequence is a man aged 50-75 years who received an inactivated influenza vaccine. Sequencing was performed on PBMCs from blood, taken 21 months after vaccination.

The CDR3 region has the DNA TGCGCCAGCAGCATGGACGGTTCCTCTGGAAACACCATATATTTT. Translated, it gives CASSMDGSSGNTIYF. The chain carries TRBV5-1 and TRBJ1-3; D call uncertain. This CDR3 has 15 residues. V lost 4 bases to trimming and J lost 0 bases, with 11 bases between them. From germline, CDR1 is SGHRS and CDR2 YFSETQ.